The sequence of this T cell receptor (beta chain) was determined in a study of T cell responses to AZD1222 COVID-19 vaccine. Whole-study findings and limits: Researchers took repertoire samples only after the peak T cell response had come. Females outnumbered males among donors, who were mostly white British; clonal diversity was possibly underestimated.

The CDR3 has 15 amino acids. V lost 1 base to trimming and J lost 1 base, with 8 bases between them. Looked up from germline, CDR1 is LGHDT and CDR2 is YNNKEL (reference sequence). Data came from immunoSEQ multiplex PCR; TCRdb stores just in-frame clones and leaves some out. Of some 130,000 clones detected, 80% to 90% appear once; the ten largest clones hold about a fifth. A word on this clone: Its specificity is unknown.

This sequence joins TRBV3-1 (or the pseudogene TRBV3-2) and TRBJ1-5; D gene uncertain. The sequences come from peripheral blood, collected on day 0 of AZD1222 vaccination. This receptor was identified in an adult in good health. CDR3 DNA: TGTGCCAGCAGCCAAGTTCCTGAGAGCAATCAGCCCCAGCATTTT. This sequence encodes CASSQVPESNQPQHF.